This T cell receptor (beta chain) comes out of a study of T cell changes during pregnancy in multiple sclerosis. Germline CDR1 is LGHNA and CDR2 is YNFKEQ. Losses at the gene ends were 0 bases for V and 4 bases for J; bases not matched to a gene: 9. The CDR3 runs to 17 residues. Profiled with immunoSEQ multiplex PCR; TCRdb holds only in-frame clones, not every one. The top ten clones hold roughly 2.3% of a sample with 58,000 or so clones, 92% of them seen once. V gene TRBV4-2 combines with J gene TRBJ2-7, with 10 nucleotides matching TRBD2. Sequenced here: peripheral blood, sampled in the first trimester of pregnancy. This clonotype was obtained from a female donor with multiple sclerosis, enrolled in a pregnancy study. Written as DNA, the CDR3 is TGTGCCAGCAGCCAAGATGATACAGCGGGAGGGGTGTACGAGCAGTACTTC. This codes for CASSQDDTAGGVYEQYF.